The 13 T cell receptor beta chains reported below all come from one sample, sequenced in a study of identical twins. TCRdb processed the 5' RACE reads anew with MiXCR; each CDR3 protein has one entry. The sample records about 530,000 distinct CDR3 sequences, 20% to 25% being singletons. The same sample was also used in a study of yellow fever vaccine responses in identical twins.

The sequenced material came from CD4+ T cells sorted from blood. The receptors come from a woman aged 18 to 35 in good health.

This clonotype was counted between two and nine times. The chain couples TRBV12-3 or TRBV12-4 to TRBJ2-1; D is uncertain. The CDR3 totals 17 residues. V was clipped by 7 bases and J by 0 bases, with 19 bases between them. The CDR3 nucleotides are TGTGCCAGCAAAATAAAGCCCTGGTCCACCTCCTACAATGAGCAGTTCTTC. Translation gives CASKIKPWSTSYNEQFF.

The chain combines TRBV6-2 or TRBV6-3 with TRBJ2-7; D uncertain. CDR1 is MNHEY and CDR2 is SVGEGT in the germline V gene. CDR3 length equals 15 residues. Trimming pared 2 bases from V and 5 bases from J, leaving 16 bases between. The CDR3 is CASSYGRVYQDEQYF. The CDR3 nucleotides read TGTGCCAGCAGTTACGGCCGGGTCTACCAGGACGAGCAGTACTTC.

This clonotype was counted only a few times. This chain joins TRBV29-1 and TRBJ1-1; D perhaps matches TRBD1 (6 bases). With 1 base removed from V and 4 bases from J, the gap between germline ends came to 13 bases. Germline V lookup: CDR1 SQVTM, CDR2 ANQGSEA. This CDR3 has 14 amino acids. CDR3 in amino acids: CSVEVGGLSTEAFF. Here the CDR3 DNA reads TGCAGCGTTGAAGTCGGGGGGCTCTCCACTGAAGCTTTCTTT.

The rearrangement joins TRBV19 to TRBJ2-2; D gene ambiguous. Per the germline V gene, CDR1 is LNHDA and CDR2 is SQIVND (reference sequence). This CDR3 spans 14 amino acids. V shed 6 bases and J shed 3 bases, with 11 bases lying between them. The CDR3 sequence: CASSPRKDTGELFF. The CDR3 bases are TGTGCCAGTAGCCCTAGAAAAGACACCGGGGAGCTGTTTTTT.

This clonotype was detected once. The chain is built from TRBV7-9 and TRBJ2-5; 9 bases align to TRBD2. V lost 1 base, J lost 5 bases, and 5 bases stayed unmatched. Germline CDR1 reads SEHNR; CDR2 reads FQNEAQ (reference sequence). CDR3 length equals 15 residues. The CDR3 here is CASSLVLAGSETQYF. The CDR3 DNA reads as TGTGCCAGCAGCTTAGTCCTAGCGGGGTCGGAGACCCAGTACTTC.

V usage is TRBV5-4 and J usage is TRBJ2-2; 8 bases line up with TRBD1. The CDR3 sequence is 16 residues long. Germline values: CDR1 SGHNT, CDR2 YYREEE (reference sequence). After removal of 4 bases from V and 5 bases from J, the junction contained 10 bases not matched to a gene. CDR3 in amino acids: CASSLRAGGATGELFF. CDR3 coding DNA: TGTGCCAGCAGCCTTAGGGCAGGGGGCGCGACCGGGGAGCTGTTTTTT.

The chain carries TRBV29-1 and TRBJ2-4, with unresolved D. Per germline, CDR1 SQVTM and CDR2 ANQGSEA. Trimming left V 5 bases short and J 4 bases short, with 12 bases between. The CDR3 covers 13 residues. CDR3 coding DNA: TGCAGCGTTTGCCTACGGGTGAAAAACATTCAGTACTTC. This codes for CSVCLRVKNIQYF.

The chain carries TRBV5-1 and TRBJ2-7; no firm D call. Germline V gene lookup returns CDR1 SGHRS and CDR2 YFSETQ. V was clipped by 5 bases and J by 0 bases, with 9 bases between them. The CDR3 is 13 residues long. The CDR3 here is CASRQGSSYEQYF. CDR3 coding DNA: TGCGCCAGCAGACAAGGAAGCTCCTACGAGCAGTACTTC.

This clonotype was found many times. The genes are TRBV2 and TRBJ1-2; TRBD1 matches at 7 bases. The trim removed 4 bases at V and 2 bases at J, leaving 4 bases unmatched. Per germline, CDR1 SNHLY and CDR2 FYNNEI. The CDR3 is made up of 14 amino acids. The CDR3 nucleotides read TGTGCCAGCAGTGGACAGGGATCCAACTATGGCTACACCTTC. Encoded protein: CASSGQGSNYGYTF.

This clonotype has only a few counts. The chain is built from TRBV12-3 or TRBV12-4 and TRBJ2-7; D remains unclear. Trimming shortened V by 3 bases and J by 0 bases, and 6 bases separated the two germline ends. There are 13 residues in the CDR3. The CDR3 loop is CASSFSSSYEQYV. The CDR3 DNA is TGTGCCAGCAGTTTCTCTAGCTCCTACGAGCAGTACGTC.

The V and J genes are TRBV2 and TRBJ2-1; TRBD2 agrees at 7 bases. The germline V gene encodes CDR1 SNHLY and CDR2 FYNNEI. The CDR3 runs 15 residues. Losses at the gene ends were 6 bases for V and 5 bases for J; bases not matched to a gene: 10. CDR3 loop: CASRAELADNNEQFF. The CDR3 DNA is TGTGCCAGCAGGGCGGAGCTAGCGGATAACAATGAGCAGTTCTTC. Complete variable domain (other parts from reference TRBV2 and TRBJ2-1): EPEVTQTPSHQVTQMGQEVILRCVPISNHLYFYWYRQILGQKVEFLVSFYNNEISEKSEIFDDQFSVERPDGSNFTLKIRSTKLEDSAMYFCASRAELADNNEQFFGPGTRLTVL.

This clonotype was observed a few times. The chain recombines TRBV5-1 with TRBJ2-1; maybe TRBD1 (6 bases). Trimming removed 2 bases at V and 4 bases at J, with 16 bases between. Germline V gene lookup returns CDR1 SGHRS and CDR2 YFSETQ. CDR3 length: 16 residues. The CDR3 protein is CASSLPEKDRYNEQFF. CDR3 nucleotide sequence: TGCGCCAGCAGCTTACCTGAGAAGGACAGATACAATGAGCAGTTCTTC.

CDR3 residues: CASSVTGTGGSIQQFF. The CDR3 region has the DNA TGTGCCAGCAGCGTGACCGGGACAGGGGGATCAATACAGCAGTTCTTC. This rearrangement joins TRBV11-3 to TRBJ2-1; 11 bases map to TRBD1. There are 16 residues in the CDR3. CDR1 SGHNT and CDR2 YENEEA come from the germline V gene. V dropped 5 bases and J dropped 11; count of bases not matched to a gene: 14.